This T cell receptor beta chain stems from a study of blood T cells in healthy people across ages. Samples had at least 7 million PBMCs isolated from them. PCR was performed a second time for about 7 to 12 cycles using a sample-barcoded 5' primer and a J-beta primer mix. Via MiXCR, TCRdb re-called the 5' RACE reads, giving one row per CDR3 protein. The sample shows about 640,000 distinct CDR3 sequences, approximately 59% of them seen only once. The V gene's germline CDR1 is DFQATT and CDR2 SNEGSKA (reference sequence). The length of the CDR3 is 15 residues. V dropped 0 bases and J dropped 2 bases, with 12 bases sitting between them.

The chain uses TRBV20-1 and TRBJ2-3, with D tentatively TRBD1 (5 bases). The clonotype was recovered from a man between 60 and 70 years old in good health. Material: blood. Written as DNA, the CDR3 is TGCAGTGCTAGAGATGGGGCTTCCTCCACAGATACGCAGTATTTT. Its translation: CSARDGASSTDTQYF.